There are a few counts of the clone carrying this T cell receptor (beta chain). As yet, its antigen is unknown. The sample is drawn from a study of blood T cells in healthy people across ages. Notes on the study in general: Lack of knowledge of donor CMV status possibly confounded expanded clonotype changes.

With a J-beta primer mix and a sample-barcoded 5' primer, a second PCR ran roughly 6 to 11 cycles. A single record per CDR3 protein comes from TCRdb applying MiXCR to the 5' RACE reads. Among more than 450,000 distinct CDR3 sequences listed, about 26% were seen once. This CDR3 contains 15 residues. V dropped 4 bases and J dropped 0 bases, with 15 bases sitting between them. Germline V gene sequence: CDR1 DFQATT, CDR2 SNEGSKA (reference sequence). The same sample was also used in a study of T cells of mothers and their children.

The receptor comes from a boy aged 2 to 10 in good health. Sequencing was carried out using blood. The genes are TRBV20-1 and TRBJ1-1, with a possible D match to TRBD1 (6 bases). CDR3 sequence reads: CSATVGGQMNTEAFF. For the CDR3, the DNA is TGCAGTGCTACGGTGGGGGGGCAAATGAACACTGAAGCTTTCTTT.